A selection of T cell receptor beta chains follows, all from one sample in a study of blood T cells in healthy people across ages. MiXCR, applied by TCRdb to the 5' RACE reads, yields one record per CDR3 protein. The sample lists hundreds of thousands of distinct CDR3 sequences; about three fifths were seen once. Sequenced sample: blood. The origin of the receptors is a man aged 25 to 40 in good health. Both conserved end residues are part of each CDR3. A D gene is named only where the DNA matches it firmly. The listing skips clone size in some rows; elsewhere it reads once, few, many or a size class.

DNA: TGTGCCAGCAGTGTCCCCGGGGTACTCACAGATACGCAGTATTTT
CDR3: CASSVPGVLTDTQYF
J: TRBJ2-3
size: NA
V: TRBV6-2/TRBV6-3
D: NA

DNA: TGTGCCAGCAGTTACCTAGGTTTGGCAGATACGCAGTATTTT
CDR3: CASSYLGLADTQYF
J: TRBJ2-3
size: NA
V: TRBV6-5
D: NA

DNA: TGCGCCAGCAGCTCTAGGACGCAGCAAGGGAACTATGGCTACACCTTC
CDR3: CASSSRTQQGNYGYTF
J: TRBJ1-2
size: NA
V: TRBV5-1
D: NA

DNA: TGTGCCAGCGGACTAGCGGGGTGGGCCACAGATACGCAGTATTTT
CDR3: CASGLAGWATDTQYF
J: TRBJ2-3
size: NA
V: TRBV7-2
D: TRBD2

DNA: TGCAGCGTTGAAGGAACAGCGGGGGCGCACAATGAGCAGTTCTTC
CDR3: CSVEGTAGAHNEQFF
J: TRBJ2-1
size: NA
V: TRBV29-1
D: TRBD2

DNA: TGTGCCAGCAGCCTCGCGACCCACTGGGATAACTATGGCTACACCTTC
CDR3: CASSLATHWDNYGYTF
J: TRBJ1-2
size: once
V: TRBV3-1
D: NA

DNA: TGTGCCAGCAGCTTGGGGAGCGGGGCGGGTTCCTACGAGCAGTACTTC
CDR3: CASSLGSGAGSYEQYF
J: TRBJ2-7
size: NA
V: TRBV13
D: TRBD2

DNA: TGCAGTGCTCCGGGACTAGCGGGAGGGCCCACAGATACGCAGTATTTT
CDR3: CSAPGLAGGPTDTQYF
J: TRBJ2-3
size: NA
V: TRBV20-1
D: TRBD2

DNA: TGTGCCAGCAGCCTACAAATGACCGAGCAGTACTTC
CDR3: CASSLQMTEQYF
J: TRBJ2-7
size: NA
V: TRBV5-6
D: NA

DNA: TGCGCCAGCAGCCAAGAATGGGCCCAAGAGACCCAGTACTTC
CDR3: CASSQEWAQETQYF
J: TRBJ2-5
size: many
V: TRBV4-3
D: NA

DNA: TGTGCCAGCCAACAGGGGACCACTGAAGCTTTCTTT
CDR3: CASQQGTTEAFF
J: TRBJ1-1
size: once
V: TRBV4-2
D: TRBD1

DNA: TGCAGTGCATCAGCGGGAGGGTTATATGGCTACACCTTC
CDR3: CSASAGGLYGYTF
J: TRBJ1-2
size: few
V: TRBV20-1
D: NA

DNA: TGCAGCGTTCGGAGGGAGAGCTCAGATACGCAGTATTTT
CDR3: CSVRRESSDTQYF
J: TRBJ2-3
size: NA
V: TRBV29-1
D: NA

DNA: TGTGCCAGCAGCACCACTAGCGGGGGGAACACAGATACGCAGTATTTT
CDR3: CASSTTSGGNTDTQYF
J: TRBJ2-3
size: NA
V: TRBV9
D: TRBD2

DNA: NA
CDR3: CASSFGGGADVEYF
J: TRBJ2-3
size: few
V: TRBV12-3/TRBV12-4
D: NA

DNA: TGCAGTGCTCTTCGACAGGGCAATGAGCAGTTCTTC
CDR3: CSALRQGNEQFF
J: TRBJ2-1
size: NA
V: TRBV20-1
D: TRBD1

DNA: TGTGCCAGCAGCTTAGGCGACCGTTCATGGGGGGAGACCCAGTACTTC
CDR3: CASSLGDRSWGETQYF
J: TRBJ2-5
size: NA
V: TRBV7-9
D: NA

DNA: TGTGCCAGCAGTTTAGGGCACGTCTACGAGCAGTACTTC
CDR3: CASSLGHVYEQYF
J: TRBJ2-7
size: few
V: TRBV12-3/TRBV12-4
D: NA

DNA: TGCGCCAGCAGCTTGGTTCTAGCGGGGGGGCTAAACAATGAGCAGTTCTTC
CDR3: CASSLVLAGGLNNEQFF
J: TRBJ2-1
size: NA
V: TRBV5-1
D: TRBD2

DNA: TGTGCCAGCAGTGTCGGGACTGGGTTGGATACGCAGTATTTT
CDR3: CASSVGTGLDTQYF
J: TRBJ2-3
size: NA
V: TRBV12-3/TRBV12-4
D: NA

DNA: TGTGCCAGCAGTGAAGCGTCGTTGCCAACGGGGGAGCAGTACTTC
CDR3: CASSEASLPTGEQYF
J: TRBJ2-7
size: NA
V: TRBV6-1
D: NA

DNA: TGTGCCAGCACCTGGGGAGCGGAAGAGACCCAGTACTTC
CDR3: CASTWGAEETQYF
J: TRBJ2-5
size: NA
V: TRBV7-2
D: NA

DNA: TGTGCCAGCAGCTCCGGGGGAGGAGGGGCCAATGAGCAGTTCTTC
CDR3: CASSSGGGGANEQFF
J: TRBJ2-1
size: NA
V: TRBV7-2
D: NA

DNA: TGCAGCGTTGAAGGAGGGAAAAGCTCCTACAATGAGCAGTACTTC
CDR3: CSVEGGKSSYNEQYF
J: TRBJ2-7
size: NA
V: TRBV29-1
D: NA

DNA: TGTGCCAGCAGCCCCAGTAGACGAGGTTACAATGAGCAGTTCTTC
CDR3: CASSPSRRGYNEQFF
J: TRBJ2-1
size: few
V: TRBV7-2
D: NA

DNA: TGTGCCAGCAGTTTTGGTACGCTACTCAATGAGCAGTTCTTC
CDR3: CASSFGTLLNEQFF
J: TRBJ2-1
size: once
V: TRBV12-3/TRBV12-4
D: NA

DNA: TGCAGTGCTAGATTCGGGGTTAGCCAGTACTTC
CDR3: CSARFGVSQYF
J: TRBJ2-5
size: NA
V: TRBV20-1
D: NA

DNA: TGTGCCTGGAGTCTGGGGAACACAGATACGCAGTATTTT
CDR3: CAWSLGNTDTQYF
J: TRBJ2-3
size: NA
V: TRBV30
D: NA

DNA: TGTGCCAGCAGCTCAACGACTAGTTCCCAAGAGACCCAGTACTTC
CDR3: CASSSTTSSQETQYF
J: TRBJ2-5
size: few
V: TRBV11-1
D: NA

DNA: TGTGCCAGCAGCGCATATCGCGGTGACACCTCCCGCCCCTACGAGCAGTACTTC
CDR3: CASSAYRGDTSRPYEQYF
J: TRBJ2-7
size: NA
V: TRBV9
D: NA

DNA: TGTGCCAGCAGCCAAACTAGCGGACGTACAGAGCAGTACTTC
CDR3: CASSQTSGRTEQYF
J: TRBJ2-7
size: few
V: TRBV3-1
D: TRBD2

DNA: TGCAGCGTCGAAGGAAGGACAGATACGCAGTATTTT
CDR3: CSVEGRTDTQYF
J: TRBJ2-3
size: few
V: TRBV29-1
D: NA

DNA: TGTGCCAGCAGCGACCGGGACACCGGTTCCTACGAGCAGTACTTC
CDR3: CASSDRDTGSYEQYF
J: TRBJ2-7
size: few
V: TRBV3-1
D: NA

DNA: TGCGCCAGCAGCTCGTTACTGGGCTTTGGCACAGATACGCAGTATTTT
CDR3: CASSSLLGFGTDTQYF
J: TRBJ2-3
size: NA
V: TRBV5-1
D: NA

DNA: TGTGCCACCACGGACAGGGGGCCGCATCAGCCCCAGCATTTT
CDR3: CATTDRGPHQPQHF
J: TRBJ1-5
size: NA
V: TRBV12-3/TRBV12-4
D: TRBD1

DNA: TGCAGTGCTAGACATCGCCTCCGCGTGGAGACCCAGTACTTC
CDR3: CSARHRLRVETQYF
J: TRBJ2-5
size: NA
V: TRBV20-1
D: NA

DNA: TGTGCCAGCACCCTTGAGGGTACGAACGAGCAGTACTTC
CDR3: CASTLEGTNEQYF
J: TRBJ2-7
size: NA
V: TRBV7-9
D: NA

DNA: TGTGCCAGCAGCTTAGTTAGGCTAGCGGAGGGGAATGAGCAGTTCTTC
CDR3: CASSLVRLAEGNEQFF
J: TRBJ2-1
size: NA
V: TRBV7-2
D: TRBD2

DNA: TGTGCCAGCAGCCAAGGGGTTGGGGGAAGCTCAGACCAATACGAGCAGTACTTC
CDR3: CASSQGVGGSSDQYEQYF
J: TRBJ2-7
size: once
V: TRBV4-2
D: NA

DNA: TGTGCCAGCAGCTTAATGGGTGAGCAGTACTTC
CDR3: CASSLMGEQYF
J: TRBJ2-5
size: many
V: TRBV7-2
D: NA

DNA: TGCAGCGTTGAGGACAGGGTAGAAAACATTCAGTACTTC
CDR3: CSVEDRVENIQYF
J: TRBJ2-4
size: few
V: TRBV29-1
D: TRBD1

DNA: TGTGCCAGCAGCGTAGGCGGCGGGAGGGCCGGGGAGCTGTTTTTT
CDR3: CASSVGGGRAGELFF
J: TRBJ2-2
size: NA
V: TRBV9
D: TRBD2

DNA: TGTGCTAGCAGCTTAGGTGGACTAGCGGAGACCCCGAACACCGGGGAGCTGTTTTTT
CDR3: CASSLGGLAETPNTGELFF
J: TRBJ2-2
size: NA
V: TRBV7-7
D: TRBD2

DNA: TGTGCCAGCAGTTTAATTAGGGAGGCCACCTACGAGCAGTACTTC
CDR3: CASSLIREATYEQYF
J: TRBJ2-7
size: NA
V: TRBV28
D: NA

DNA: TGTGCCATCAGTGATAAGGGACAGCATCTCTACGAGCAGTACTTC
CDR3: CAISDKGQHLYEQYF
J: TRBJ2-7
size: NA
V: TRBV10-3
D: TRBD1

DNA: TGCAGTGCGCGGGTCTACCTTCAGGGGGCCCAGTACTTC
CDR3: CSARVYLQGAQYF
J: TRBJ2-5
size: once
V: TRBV20-1
D: TRBD1

DNA: TGTGCCAGCAGCCAAGATAGGCGGGATAGGAAGAATGAGCAGTTCTTC
CDR3: CASSQDRRDRKNEQFF
J: TRBJ2-1
size: few
V: TRBV3-1
D: NA

DNA: TGTGCCAGCAGAAACTACAGCGGGAGGGGCTCCTACAATGAGCAGTTCTTC
CDR3: CASRNYSGRGSYNEQFF
J: TRBJ2-1
size: NA
V: TRBV12-3/TRBV12-4
D: TRBD2

DNA: TGTGCCAGCAGCCAAGCGGAGCAAGAGACCCAGTACTTC
CDR3: CASSQAEQETQYF
J: TRBJ2-5
size: NA
V: TRBV3-1
D: NA

DNA: TGTGCCAGCAGTTACCTCCGGCCAGGGTTTGGAGGCTACACCTTC
CDR3: CASSYLRPGFGGYTF
J: TRBJ1-2
size: NA
V: TRBV6-5
D: NA

DNA: TGTGCCAGCAGCCAGGCCTATAGCAATCAGCCCCAGCATTTT
CDR3: CASSQAYSNQPQHF
J: TRBJ1-5
size: NA
V: TRBV3-1
D: NA

DNA: TGTGCCGCCAGCGGGTGGATCTATGGCTACACCTTC
CDR3: CAASGWIYGYTF
J: TRBJ1-2
size: NA
V: TRBV25-1
D: NA

DNA: TGTGCCAGCAGCTCTCAGTACCAGCAGTTCTTC
CDR3: CASSSQYQQFF
J: TRBJ2-1
size: few
V: TRBV7-2
D: NA

DNA: TGTGCCAGCAGCTTTATCGGCATTTCCAGCACAGATACGCAGTATTTT
CDR3: CASSFIGISSTDTQYF
J: TRBJ2-3
size: NA
V: TRBV5-6
D: NA

DNA: TGTGCCAGCAGCCTCCGGCGGGACAGGGGGATTTACAACTACAATGAGCAGTACTTC
CDR3: CASSLRRDRGIYNYNEQYF
J: TRBJ2-5
size: NA
V: TRBV4-2
D: TRBD1

DNA: TGTGCCAGCAGTTTAAGGGGTTCTGACGAAGCTTTCTTT
CDR3: CASSLRGSDEAFF
J: TRBJ1-1
size: NA
V: TRBV28
D: NA

DNA: TGTGCCAGCTTGTACCTCGAGGCTAGCAATCAGCCCCAGCATTTT
CDR3: CASLYLEASNQPQHF
J: TRBJ1-5
size: few
V: TRBV6-1
D: NA

DNA: TGTGCCAGCAGCGACAGGGAGGGGGGGACCTACGAGCAGTACTTC
CDR3: CASSDREGGTYEQYF
J: TRBJ2-7
size: once
V: TRBV7-2
D: NA